Included here is one TCR beta chain sequence, with context. This clonotype was seen only a few times. There is no known antigen for this receptor. No base quality values were provided; no much bigger clone lies one nucleotide off. Amplification of TCR beta CDR3 regions was carried out from RNA transcripts. For the first round of RT-PCR on the TCR CDR3, the HTBI primer set was used together with the Qiagen OneStep RT-PCR kit. The libraries were constructed in a second round of multiplex PCR and then size-selected and purified. The libraries were sequenced on an Illumina HiSeq2000 using paired-end 100 bp reads. For the original study's pipeline: SOAPnuke was used to process the raw data, with reads discarded if the reads contained adapters or uncalled bases, had a mean Phred below 15, or lacked an exact constant-primer or identifier match. High-quality paired reads were merged using COPE v1.2.5, and each unique nucleotide sequence was defined as a clonotype. MiTCR v1.1 was used to align clonotypes to the IMGT TRBV, TRBD and TRBJ reference segments. The analysis was restricted to V-J combinations with a frequency above 0.0001, which together covered 99.2% of the repertoires. The TCS score was defined as the ratio of F50 (clonal expansion) to E x V (chaos), calculated using BLOSUM62-based TCRdist between CDR3 peptides within each V-J. Welch's t-statistics and random forest reduced 500 to 650 V-J features to 13, which were used in a naive Bayes classifier (R e1071). The raw public reads went through TCRdb reprocessing: fastp at Q25, MiXCR clone calling, in-frame beta chains kept. Rows are combined by CDR3 protein, so each entry shows the most common genes and DNA. The V and J calls come from TCRdb's annotation, not from the publication. This sample is represented by approximately 640,000 distinct CDR3 sequences; around 16% of them were singletons. Approximately 3.9% of the sample is held by the ten biggest clonotypes.

Graves' hyperthyroidism was defined as stable when no progression to ophthalmopathy occurred over 18 months of follow-up. Hyperthyroidism patients were newly diagnosed, with disease duration under 2 months, and aged 18 to 65 years. The study excluded patients with uncontrolled infections, other autoimmune diseases, pregnancy or lactation. Diagnoses were established on the basis of clinical symptoms, serum thyroxine and TRAb, thyroid ultrasound, and orbital computed tomography. PBMCs were isolated from 7.5 to 10 ml of fresh peripheral blood by Ficoll-Paque density gradient centrifugation. Total RNA was extracted with Trizol reagent, and quality was checked on an Agilent 2100 Bioanalyzer. This sample is drawn from a study of T cells in Graves' hyperthyroidism and ophthalmopathy (dated by TCRdb to the late 2010s). Background for the entire study: Peripheral blood samples were taken at the time of initial diagnosis, prior to any treatment. To identify distinguishing TCR V-J signatures, a discovery cohort of 95 to 100 patients was used, comprising 40 to 45 with Graves' ophthalmopathy and 57 with stable Graves' hyperthyroidism. Prospective prediction of ophthalmopathy was tested in an independent validation cohort consisting of about 20 hyperthyroidism patients and some 16 patients who later progressed to ophthalmopathy. The 75 to 100 discovery patients were randomly split 7:3 into training and test sets. In addition, the study compared T-cell repertoires in thyroid tissue and in blood from several Graves' hyperthyroidism patients. Once sampling was done, hyperthyroidism patients were given methimazole at a starting dose of 30 mg daily, whereas ophthalmopathy patients were given high-dose intravenous methylprednisolone. According to the paper, TCR Vbeta CDR3 sequencing was carried out on 135 peripheral blood samples, which came from 40 to 45 ophthalmopathy, roughly 75 hyperthyroidism and approximately 17 progressor patients. Results the study describes overall, beyond this receptor: Ophthalmopathy was separated from stable hyperthyroidism by a 13 V-J signature model, with approximately 85% sensitivity and 81% to 82% specificity obtained in cross-validation and 80%/75% obtained in testing. No statistical method was used to fix the sample size in advance, and group allocation was not hidden from the investigators. In validation, the model predicted progression to ophthalmopathy with 55% to 71% sensitivity and 72% to 85% specificity, a median of 6.5 months before onset. Most expanded thyroid clonotypes (frequency above 0.001) were also detected in blood, suggesting blood repertoires may reflect thyroid immune responses.

The CDR3 starts with the cysteine, ends with the phenylalanine, and has 16 residues. This entry keeps only the CDR3 DNA: 48 bases, framed from base 1. V is shortened by 1 base, J by 2 bases, and the region joining them spans 11 bases. From a lookup of the germline V gene, CDR1 and CDR2 are SGHTA and FQGTGA. The sequence is built from TRBV7-3 and TRBJ2-2; no D gene can be assigned with confidence. The specimen was blood. The sequence derives from a woman under 40 with Graves' hyperthyroidism. The CDR3 in this case is CASSLRLFSNTGELFF. The DNA sequence is as follows: TGTGCCAGCAGCTTAAGACTTTTTTCTAACACCGGGGAGCTGTTTTTT.